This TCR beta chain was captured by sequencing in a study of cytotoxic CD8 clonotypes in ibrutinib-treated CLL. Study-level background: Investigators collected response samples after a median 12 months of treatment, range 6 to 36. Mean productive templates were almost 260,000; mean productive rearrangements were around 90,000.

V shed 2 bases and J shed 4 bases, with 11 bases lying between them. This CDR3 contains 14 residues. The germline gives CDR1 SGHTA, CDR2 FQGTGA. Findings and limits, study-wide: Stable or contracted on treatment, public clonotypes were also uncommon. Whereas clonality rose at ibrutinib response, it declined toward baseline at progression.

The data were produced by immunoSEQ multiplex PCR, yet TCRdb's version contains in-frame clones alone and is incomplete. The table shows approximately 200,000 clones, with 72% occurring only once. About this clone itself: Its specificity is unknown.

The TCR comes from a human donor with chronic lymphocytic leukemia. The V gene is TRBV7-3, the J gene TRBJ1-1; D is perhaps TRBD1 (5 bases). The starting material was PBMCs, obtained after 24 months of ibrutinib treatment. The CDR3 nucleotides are TGTGCCAGCAGCTTAGGGGGTCGTGGCACTGAAGCTTTCTTT. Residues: CASSLGGRGTEAFF. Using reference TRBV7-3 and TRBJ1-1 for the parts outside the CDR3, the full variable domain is GAGVSQTPSNKVTEKGKYVELRCDPISGHTALYWYRQSLGQGPEFLIYFQGTGAADDSGLPNDRFFAVRPEGSVSTLKIQRTERGDSAVYLCASSLGGRGTEAFFGQGTRLTVV.